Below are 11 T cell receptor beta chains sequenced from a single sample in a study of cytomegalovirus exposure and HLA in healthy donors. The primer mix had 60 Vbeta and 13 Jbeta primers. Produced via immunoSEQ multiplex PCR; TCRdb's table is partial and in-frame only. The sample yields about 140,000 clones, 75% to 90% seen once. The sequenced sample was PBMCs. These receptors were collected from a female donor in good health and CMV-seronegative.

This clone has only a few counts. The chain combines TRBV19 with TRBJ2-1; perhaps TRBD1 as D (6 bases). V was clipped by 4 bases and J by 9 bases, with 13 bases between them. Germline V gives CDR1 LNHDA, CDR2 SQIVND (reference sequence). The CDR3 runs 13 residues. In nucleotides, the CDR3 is TGTGCCAGTAGTAACCAGGGGAACAGTGAGCAGTTCTTC. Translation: CASSNQGNSEQFF.

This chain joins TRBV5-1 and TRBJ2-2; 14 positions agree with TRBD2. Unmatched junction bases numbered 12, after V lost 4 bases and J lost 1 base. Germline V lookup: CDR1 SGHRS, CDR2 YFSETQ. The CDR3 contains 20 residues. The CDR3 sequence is CASSPGAGTSGRMNTGELFF. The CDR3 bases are TGCGCCAGCAGCCCCGGAGCCGGGACTAGCGGGAGAATGAACACCGGGGAGCTGTTTTTT.

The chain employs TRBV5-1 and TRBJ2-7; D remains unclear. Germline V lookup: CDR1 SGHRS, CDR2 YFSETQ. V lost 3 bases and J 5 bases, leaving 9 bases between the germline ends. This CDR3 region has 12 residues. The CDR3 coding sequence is TGCGCCAGCAGCTCACTTTTGGACGAGCAGTACTTC. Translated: CASSSLLDEQYF.

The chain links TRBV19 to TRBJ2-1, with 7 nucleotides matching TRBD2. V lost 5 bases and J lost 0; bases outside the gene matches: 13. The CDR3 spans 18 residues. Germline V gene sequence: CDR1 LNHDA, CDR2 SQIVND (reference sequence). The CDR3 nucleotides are TGTGCCAGTAGTCCCCGCCCCCCTAGCGGTAGCTCCTACAATGAGCAGTTCTTC. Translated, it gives CASSPRPPSGSSYNEQFF.

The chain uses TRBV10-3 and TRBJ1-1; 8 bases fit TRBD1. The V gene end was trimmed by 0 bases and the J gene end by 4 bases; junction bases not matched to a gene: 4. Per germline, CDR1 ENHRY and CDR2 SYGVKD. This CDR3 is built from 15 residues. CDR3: CAISESTGVGTEAFF. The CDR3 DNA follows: TGTGCCATCAGTGAGTCGACAGGGGTAGGCACTGAAGCTTTCTTT.

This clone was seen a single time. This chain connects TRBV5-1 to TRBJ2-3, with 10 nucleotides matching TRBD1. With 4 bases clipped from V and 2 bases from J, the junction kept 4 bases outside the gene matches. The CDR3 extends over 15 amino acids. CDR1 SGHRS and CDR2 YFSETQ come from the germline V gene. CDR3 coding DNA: TGCGCCAGCAGCCCGGGACAGGGGTCCACAGATACGCAGTATTTT. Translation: CASSPGQGSTDTQYF.

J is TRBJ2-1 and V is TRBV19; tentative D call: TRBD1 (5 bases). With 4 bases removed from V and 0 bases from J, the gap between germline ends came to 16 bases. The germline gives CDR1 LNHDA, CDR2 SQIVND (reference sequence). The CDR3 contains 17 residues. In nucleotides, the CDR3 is TGTGCCAGTAGTAGTACCCAATACGGACACTCCTACAATGAGCAGTTCTTC. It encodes CASSSTQYGHSYNEQFF.

The CDR3 DNA follows: TGTGCCAGCAGGCTCCCGGGACAGCAGAACACTGAAGCTTTCTTT. Translation: CASRLPGQQNTEAFF. The chain couples TRBV2 to TRBJ1-1; 7 bases map to TRBD1. The CDR3 sequence is 15 residues long. Germline CDR1 SNHLY, CDR2 FYNNEI. The trim removed 6 bases at V and 1 base at J, leaving 8 bases unmatched.

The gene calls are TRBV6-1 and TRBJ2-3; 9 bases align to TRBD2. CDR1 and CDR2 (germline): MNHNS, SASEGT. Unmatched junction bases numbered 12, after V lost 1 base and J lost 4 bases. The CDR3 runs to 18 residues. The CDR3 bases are TGTGCCAGCAGTGAAGTTGGGAGACTAGCGGATATAGCAGATACGCAGTATTTT. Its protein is CASSEVGRLADIADTQYF.

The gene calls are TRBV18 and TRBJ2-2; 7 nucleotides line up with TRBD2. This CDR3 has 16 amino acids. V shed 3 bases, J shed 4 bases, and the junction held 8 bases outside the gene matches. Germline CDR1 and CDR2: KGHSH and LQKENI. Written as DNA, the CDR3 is TGTGCCAGCTCACCGTGGGCGGGAGAGTTCACCGGGGAGCTGTTTTTT. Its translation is CASSPWAGEFTGELFF.

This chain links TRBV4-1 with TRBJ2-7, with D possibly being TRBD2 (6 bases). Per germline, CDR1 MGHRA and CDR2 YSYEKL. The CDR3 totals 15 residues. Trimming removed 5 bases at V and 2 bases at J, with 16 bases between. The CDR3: CASSEGLNPTYEQYF. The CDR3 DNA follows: TGCGCCAGCAGCGAGGGACTCAACCCCACCTACGAGCAGTACTTC.